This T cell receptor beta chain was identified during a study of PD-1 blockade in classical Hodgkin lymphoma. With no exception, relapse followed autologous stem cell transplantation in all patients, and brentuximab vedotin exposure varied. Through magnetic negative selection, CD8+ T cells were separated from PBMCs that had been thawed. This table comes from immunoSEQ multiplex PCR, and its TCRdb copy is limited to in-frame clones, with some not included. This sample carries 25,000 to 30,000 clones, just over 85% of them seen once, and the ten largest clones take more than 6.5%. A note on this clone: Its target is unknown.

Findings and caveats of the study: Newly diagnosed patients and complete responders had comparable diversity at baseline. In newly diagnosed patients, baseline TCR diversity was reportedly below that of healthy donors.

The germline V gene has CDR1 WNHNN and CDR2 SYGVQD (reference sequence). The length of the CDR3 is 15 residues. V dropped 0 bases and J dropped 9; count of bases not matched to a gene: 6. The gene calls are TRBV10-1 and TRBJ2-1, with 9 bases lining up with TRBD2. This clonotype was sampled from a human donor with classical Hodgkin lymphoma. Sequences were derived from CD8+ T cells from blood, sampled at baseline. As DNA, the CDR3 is TGCGCCAGCAGTGAGTCCCGGGGACTAGCAAGTGAGCAGTTCTTC. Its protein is CASSESRGLASEQFF.